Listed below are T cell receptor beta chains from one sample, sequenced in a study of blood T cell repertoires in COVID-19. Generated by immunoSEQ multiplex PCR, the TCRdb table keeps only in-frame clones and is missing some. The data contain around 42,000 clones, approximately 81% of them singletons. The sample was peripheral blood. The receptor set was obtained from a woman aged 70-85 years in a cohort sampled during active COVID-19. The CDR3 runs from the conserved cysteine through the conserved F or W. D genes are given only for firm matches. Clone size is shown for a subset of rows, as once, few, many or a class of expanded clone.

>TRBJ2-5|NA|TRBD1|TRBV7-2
TGTGCCAGCAGCTCTACGTGGACAGGGCGGGAGACCCAGTACTTC
CASSSTWTGRETQYF
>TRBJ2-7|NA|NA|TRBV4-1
TGCGCCAGCAGCCAAGCAGAGTTTGGCGGGAAAGGTTACGGCCTCGAGCAGTACTTC
CASSQAEFGGKGYGLEQYF
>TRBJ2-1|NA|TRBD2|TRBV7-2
TGTGCCAGCAGCTCAGGGACTAGCGGGATAGTTGATGAGCAGTTCTTC
CASSSGTSGIVDEQFF
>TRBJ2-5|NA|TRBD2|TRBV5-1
TGCGCCAGCAGCTTAATAGCGGGAGTCGAGGAGACCCAGTACTTC
CASSLIAGVEETQYF
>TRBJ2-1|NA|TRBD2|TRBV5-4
TGTGCCAGCAGCCAACAGACTAGCGGGAGGGGTGAGCAGTTCTTC
CASSQQTSGRGEQFF
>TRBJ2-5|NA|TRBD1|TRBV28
TGTGCCAGCAGTGTGGGACAGGGGGCATTAGAGACCCAGTACTTC
CASSVGQGALETQYF
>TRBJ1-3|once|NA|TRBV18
TGTGCCAGCTCACCACGACAGACCTCTGGAAACACCATATATTTT
CASSPRQTSGNTIYF
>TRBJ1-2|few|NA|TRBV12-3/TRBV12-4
TGTGCCAGCAGCCTCGGGGATGGCTACACCTTC
CASSLGDGYTF
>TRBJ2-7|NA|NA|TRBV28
TGTGCCAGCGAGACTCGACCCTACGAGCAGTACTTC
CASETRPYEQYF
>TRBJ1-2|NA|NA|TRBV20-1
TGCAGTGCTAGTTTAGGGGGGGACTATGGCTACACCTTC
CSASLGGDYGYTF
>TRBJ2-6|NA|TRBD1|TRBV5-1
TGCGCCAGCAGCTTCGGACAGGGGGGATCTGGGGCCAACGTCCTGACTTTC
CASSFGQGGSGANVLTF
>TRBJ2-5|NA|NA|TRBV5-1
TGCGCCAGCAGCTTGGCCCCGGGGGGCGAGGAGACCCAGTACTTC
CASSLAPGGEETQYF
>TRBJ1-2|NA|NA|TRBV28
TGTGCCAGCAGTTTCGTGGAGGAGCCTGGCTACACCTTC
CASSFVEEPGYTF
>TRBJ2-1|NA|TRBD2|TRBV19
TGTGCCAGTAGTATAGTGACTAGCGGGAGGGCATACAATGAGCAGTTCTTC
CASSIVTSGRAYNEQFF
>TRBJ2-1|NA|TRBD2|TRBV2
TGTGCCAGCAGTGAGGGAGTCCTGGGGGGGAATGAGCAGTTCTTC
CASSEGVLGGNEQFF
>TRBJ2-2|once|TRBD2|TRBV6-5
TGTGCCACGTTACTAGCGGGAAGGGCCGGGGAGCTGTTTTTT
CATLLAGRAGELFF
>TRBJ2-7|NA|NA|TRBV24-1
TGTGCCACCAGTGACGCGAGACGGGACGAGCAGTACTTC
CATSDARRDEQYF
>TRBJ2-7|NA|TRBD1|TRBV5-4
TGTGCCAGCAGCCCCTTCCCCGGACAGGGGGCGCGGGAGCAGTACTTC
CASSPFPGQGAREQYF
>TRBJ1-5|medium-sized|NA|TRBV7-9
TGTGCCAGCAGTCCAATAGGAGAGGGCCGTCAGCCCCAGCATTTT
CASSPIGEGRQPQHF
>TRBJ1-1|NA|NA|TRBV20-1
TGCAGTGCTACCGTGAACACTGAAGCTTTCTTT
CSATVNTEAFF
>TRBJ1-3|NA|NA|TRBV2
TGTGCCAGCAGGGAAACAGGTCCCATCTCTGGAAACACCATATATTTT
CASRETGPISGNTIYF
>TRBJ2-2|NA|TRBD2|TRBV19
TGTGCCAGTAGATTACTAGCGAAAAACACCGGGGAGCTGTTTTTT
CASRLLAKNTGELFF
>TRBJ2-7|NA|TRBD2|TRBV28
TGTGCCAGCAGAATCAATAGCGGGAGGTCGGGGGAGCAGTACTTC
CASRINSGRSGEQYF
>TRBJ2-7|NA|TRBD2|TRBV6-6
TGTGCCAGCAGTTACCTAGCGGGAGGGTTAAGCGAGCAGTACTTC
CASSYLAGGLSEQYF
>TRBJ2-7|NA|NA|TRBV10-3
TGTGCCATCAGTGAGTCATCCAGTTCCTCCTACGAGCAGTACTTC
CAISESSSSSYEQYF
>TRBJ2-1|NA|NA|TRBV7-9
TGTGCCAGCAGCTTTCTCGGTGAGCAGTTCTTC
CASSFLGEQFF
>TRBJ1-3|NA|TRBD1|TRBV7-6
TGTGCCAGCAGCCCTGGACAGGGGGCATCTGGAAACACCATATATTTT
CASSPGQGASGNTIYF
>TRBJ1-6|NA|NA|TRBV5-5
TGTGCCAGCAGCTCCTGGGGGGGGAATAATTCACCCCTCCACTTT
CASSSWGGNNSPLHF
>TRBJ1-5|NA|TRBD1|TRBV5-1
TGCGCCAGCAGCCCCGGGACAGACAAACAGCCCCAGCATTTT
CASSPGTDKQPQHF
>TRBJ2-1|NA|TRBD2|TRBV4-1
TGCGCCAGCAGCCAACTAGCGGGAGCTTCAAGCTCCTACAATGAGCAGTTCTTC
CASSQLAGASSSYNEQFF
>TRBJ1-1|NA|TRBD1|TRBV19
TGTGCCAGTACTTTACAGGGGAGTATGAACACTGAAGCTTTCTTT
CASTLQGSMNTEAFF
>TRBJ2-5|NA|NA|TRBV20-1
TGCAGTGGACGGGGGTTAGAGACCCAGTACTTC
CSGRGLETQYF
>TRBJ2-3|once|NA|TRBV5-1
TGCGCCAGCAGCTTGGCCGATACTTCCAGCACAGATACGCAGTATTTT
CASSLADTSSTDTQYF
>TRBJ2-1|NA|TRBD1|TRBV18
TGTGCCAGCTCACCACCCCGGGACAGCTACAATGAGCAGTTCTTC
CASSPPRDSYNEQFF
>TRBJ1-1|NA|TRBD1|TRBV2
TGTGCCAGCAGTGATCCGGGACAGACGAACACTGAAGCTTTCTTT
CASSDPGQTNTEAFF
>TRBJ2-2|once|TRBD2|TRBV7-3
TGTGCCAGCAGCTTATCGCGGGAGTCCGGGGAGCTGTTTTTT
CASSLSRESGELFF
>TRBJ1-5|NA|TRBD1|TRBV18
TGTGCCAGCTCTCCGGGACAGGGGAATCAGCCCCAGCATTTT
CASSPGQGNQPQHF
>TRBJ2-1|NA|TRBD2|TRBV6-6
TGTGCCAGCAGTCATCCGGGACTAGCGGGTGATAGCTCCTACAATGAGCAGTTCTTC
CASSHPGLAGDSSYNEQFF
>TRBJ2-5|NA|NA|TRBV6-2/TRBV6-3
TGTGCCAGCAGTTTTCGACAGGCACAAGAGACCCAGTACTTC
CASSFRQAQETQYF
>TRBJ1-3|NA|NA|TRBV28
TGTGCCAGCACCCCAGGGTTTTCTGGAAACACCATATATTTT
CASTPGFSGNTIYF
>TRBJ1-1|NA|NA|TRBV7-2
TGTGCCAGCAGCTCCACAGGGATGAACACTGAAGCTTTCTTT
CASSSTGMNTEAFF
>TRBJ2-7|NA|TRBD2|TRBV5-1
TGCGCCAGCAGCTTGACTAGCGGGAGTAGTTACGAGCAGTACTTC
CASSLTSGSSYEQYF